These 12 T cell receptor beta chains were sequenced from one sample in a study of identical twins (TCRdb year 2016). The library was generated by 5' RACE. The instrument was an Illumina HiSeq 2000. The public reads were quality trimmed at Q25 with fastp and then assembled into clones with MiXCR by TCRdb, keeping productive beta chains. When rows share a CDR3 protein, they turn into one entry using the most common DNA and genes. The sample contains approximately 630,000 distinct CDR3 sequences, about 7% of them found a single time. Roughly 1.5% of the sample is taken by the ten largest. This same sample was also part of a study on yellow fever vaccine responses in identical twins.

Specimen: PBMCs. The receptors here all came from a woman under 30 in good health.

This clonotype occurred many times. The chain links TRBV9 to TRBJ2-1; 12 nucleotides line up with TRBD2. From germline, CDR1 is SGDLS and CDR2 YYNGEE. The CDR3 length is 18 residues. The V gene end was trimmed by 1 base and the J gene end by 4 bases; junction bases not matched to a gene: 9. The CDR3 DNA reads TGTGCCAGCAGCGTAACCCTAGCGGGAGGGCCGGTTTACAATGAGCAGTTCTTC. Residues: CASSVTLAGGPVYNEQFF.

CDR3 sequence reads: CASRPTGHTGELFF. CDR3 sequence (DNA): TGTGCCAGTAGGCCGACAGGGCACACCGGGGAGCTGTTTTTT. The chain joins TRBV19 to TRBJ2-2; 7 bases match TRBD1. The CDR3 sequence is 14 residues long. V gave up 6 bases and J gave up 3 bases; unmatched junction bases: 4. CDR1 is LNHDA and CDR2 is SQIVND in the germline V gene (reference sequence).

The table lists this clonotype with many counts. The chain is built from TRBV20-1 and TRBJ2-1; 15 nucleotides line up with TRBD2. CDR1 and CDR2 from the germline V gene are DFQATT and SNEGSKA (reference sequence). The CDR3 is made up of 16 amino acids. With 3 bases clipped from V and 7 bases from J, the junction kept 7 bases outside the gene matches. CDR3 loop: CSASGSGTSGRNEQFF. The DNA for the CDR3 is TGCAGTGCTAGCGGATCCGGGACTAGCGGGAGGAATGAGCAGTTCTTC.

The chain has TRBV2 and TRBJ1-2; 10 bases align to TRBD1. Germline lookup yields CDR1 SNHLY and CDR2 FYNNEI. The CDR3 runs to 13 residues. With 6 bases clipped from V and 8 bases from J, the junction kept 6 bases outside the gene matches. CDR3 sequence reads: CASSDRGRMGYTF. CDR3 DNA: TGTGCCAGCAGCGACAGGGGGCGAATGGGCTACACCTTC.

The chain combines TRBV28 with TRBJ2-7; 9 bases agree with TRBD1. J lost 6 bases, V lost 6 bases, and 6 bases had no gene match. The germline V gene encodes CDR1 MDHEN and CDR2 SYDVKM. The length of the CDR3 is 13 residues. The CDR3 protein is CASRTGTGSEQYF. CDR3 DNA sequence: TGTGCCAGCAGAACCGGGACAGGGTCCGAGCAGTACTTC.

V is TRBV7-2 and J is TRBJ2-1; the match to TRBD2 covers 12 bases. After removal of 1 base from V and 11 bases from J, the junction contained 6 bases not matched to a gene. This CDR3 is built from 15 residues. From germline, CDR1 is SGHTA and CDR2 FQGNSA. As DNA, the CDR3 is TGTGCCAGCAGCTTAGTAGGGGGGACTAGCGGGCAGCAGTTCTTC. Translating gives CASSLVGGTSGQQFF. The variable domain in full, with the rest retrieved from reference TRBV7-2 and TRBJ2-1, is GAGVSQSPSNKVTEKGKDVELRCDPISGHTALYWYRQSLGQGLEFLIYFQGNSAPDKSGLPSDRFSAERTGGSVSTLTIQRTQQEDSAVYLCASSLVGGTSGQQFFGPGTRLTVL.

This clonotype showed up just a few times. The chain employs TRBV20-1 and TRBJ2-4; weak D call: TRBD2 (6 bases). Germline loops: CDR1 DFQATT, CDR2 SNEGSKA (reference sequence). Trimming removed 0 bases at V and 6 bases at J, with 15 bases between. CDR3 length: 15 residues. The CDR3 loop reads CSAREPGLRGNIQYF. In DNA form, the CDR3 reads TGCAGTGCTAGAGAGCCGGGACTCCGAGGAAACATTCAGTACTTC.

There are a few counts of this clonotype. The V and J genes are TRBV12-3 or TRBV12-4 and TRBJ2-1, with TRBD1 identical over 9 bases. The V segment lost 4 bases and the J segment 9 bases; nucleotides outside the gene matches: 10. CDR3 length: 15 residues. This CDR3 is CASSSTGQGEGEQFF. The CDR3 bases are TGTGCCAGCAGTTCCACGGGACAGGGTGAAGGTGAGCAGTTCTTC.

J is TRBJ2-5 and V is TRBV6-4, with TRBD1 matching over 9 bases. The V gene's germline CDR1 is MRHNA and CDR2 SNTAGT. The V gene end was trimmed by 4 bases and the J gene end by 5 bases; junction bases not matched to a gene: 2. CDR3 length equals 13 residues. The CDR3 sequence: CASSGGTGETQYF. As DNA, the CDR3 is TGTGCCAGCAGTGGAGGGACAGGGGAGACCCAGTACTTC.

This clonotype was found many times. This chain links TRBV7-9 with TRBJ2-3; 9 nucleotides match TRBD2. After removal of 7 bases from V and 3 bases from J, the junction contained 5 bases not matched to a gene. Germline CDR1 reads SEHNR; CDR2 reads FQNEAQ (reference sequence). The CDR3 contains 14 residues. The CDR3 reads CASTVSGRTDTQYF. DNA of the CDR3: TGTGCCAGCACCGTTAGCGGGAGAACAGATACGCAGTATTTT.

This clonotype was counted at least ten times. The CDR3 spells CASSFQGNEQFF. The CDR3 DNA reads TGTGCCAGCAGTTTCCAAGGCAATGAGCAGTTCTTC. The chain combines TRBV12-3 or TRBV12-4 with TRBJ2-1, with D unclear. V lost 3 bases to trimming and J lost 6 bases, with 6 bases between them. CDR3 size: 12 residues.

Only a few counts were recorded for this clonotype. The chain uses TRBV10-3 and TRBJ2-3; 10 nucleotides align to TRBD1. The CDR3 is 15 residues long. Germline CDR1 ENHRY, CDR2 SYGVKD. V was clipped by 7 bases and J by 0 bases; unmatched bases: 4. The CDR3 loop is CAITGTGESTDTQYF. The CDR3 coding sequence is TGTGCCATCACCGGGACAGGGGAGAGCACAGATACGCAGTATTTT.